This T cell receptor (beta chain) was captured in a study of blood T cell repertoires in COVID-19. Study-wide background: Nucleic acid was either cDNA or gDNA, and it came from T cells, B-cell-depleted T cells, or PBMCs.

CDR1 SGHDT and CDR2 YYEEEE come from the germline V gene. The CDR3 is made up of 17 amino acids. Trimming removed 2 bases at V and 0 bases at J, with 16 bases between. Sequenced by immunoSEQ multiplex PCR; TCRdb stores in-frame clones only, minus some. The sample contains over 95,000 clones, 65% to 85% of which appear only once. The gene calls are TRBV5-6 and TRBJ2-3, with a weak D call TRBD2 (6 bases). Source material: peripheral blood. The clonotype comes from a man aged 70 or older with active or convalescent COVID-19. In DNA form, the CDR3 reads TGTGCCAGCAGCTTCGGTAGCGGCACGTTTAGCACAGATACGCAGTATTTT. It is translated as CASSFGSGTFSTDTQYF.